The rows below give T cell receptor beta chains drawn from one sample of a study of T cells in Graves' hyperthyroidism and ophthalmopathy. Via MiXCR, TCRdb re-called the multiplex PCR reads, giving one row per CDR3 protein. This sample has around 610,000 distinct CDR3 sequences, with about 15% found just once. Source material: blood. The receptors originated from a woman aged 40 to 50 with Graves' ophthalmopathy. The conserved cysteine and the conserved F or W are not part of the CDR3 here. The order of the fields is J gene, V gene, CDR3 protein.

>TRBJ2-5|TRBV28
ASSPRDREETQY
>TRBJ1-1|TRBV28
ASRMTGGPMNTEAF
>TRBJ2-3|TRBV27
ASSFRLAGGSDTQY
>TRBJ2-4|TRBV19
ASSIGGQPQNIQY
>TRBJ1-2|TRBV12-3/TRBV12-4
ASSLLGQDYGYT
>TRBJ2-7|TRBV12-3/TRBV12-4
ASSFGTGRYEQY
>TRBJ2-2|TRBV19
ASSPYSENTGELF
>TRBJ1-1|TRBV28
ASSPLDRANTEAF
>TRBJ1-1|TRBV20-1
SARLQGTEAF
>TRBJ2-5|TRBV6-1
ASRQRLAVTQETQY
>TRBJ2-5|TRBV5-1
ASSLGLVGETQY
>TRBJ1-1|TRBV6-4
ASSDSSLNTEAF
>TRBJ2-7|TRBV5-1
ASSPRDRGRLGEQY
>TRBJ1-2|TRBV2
ASSAFPGTESYGYT
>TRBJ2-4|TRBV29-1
SVEGLAGDDINIQY
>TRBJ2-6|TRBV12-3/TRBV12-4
ASSPRSSGANVLT
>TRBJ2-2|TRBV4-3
ASAERDRANTGELF
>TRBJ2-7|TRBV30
AWSEGEAYEQY
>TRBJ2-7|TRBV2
ASSEQQGKYEQY
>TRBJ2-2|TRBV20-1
SARDTVRRSTGELL
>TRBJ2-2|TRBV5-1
ASSLRWGQGTGELF
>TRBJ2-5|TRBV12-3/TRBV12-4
ASSSNMGWAQY
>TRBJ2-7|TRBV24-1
ATSEGRAPYEQY
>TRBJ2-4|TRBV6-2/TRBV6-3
ASSYSRTRGLFLAKNIQY
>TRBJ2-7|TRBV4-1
ASSLQRGGAYEQY
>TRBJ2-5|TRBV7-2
ASSLSRLQGGETQY
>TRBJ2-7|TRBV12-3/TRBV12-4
ASTRTGSSYEQY
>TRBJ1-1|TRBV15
ATSRGTNIEAF
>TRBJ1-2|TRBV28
ASSLTSTGLTNYGYT
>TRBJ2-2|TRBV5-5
ASSLVLAGSGELF
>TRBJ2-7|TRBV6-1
ASTQGLALEQH
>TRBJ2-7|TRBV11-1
ASRAGVGLEQY
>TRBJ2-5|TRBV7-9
ASSALRGRETQY
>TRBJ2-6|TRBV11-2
ASSPSGGGANVLT
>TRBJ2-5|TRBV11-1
ASSLAVIAGETQY
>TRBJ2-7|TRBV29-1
SVVLGGGGLYEQY
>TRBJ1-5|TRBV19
ASSAGTAWRNQPQH
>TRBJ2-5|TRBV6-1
ASSEALLTGPLETQY
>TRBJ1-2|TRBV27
ASSSRPGGYT
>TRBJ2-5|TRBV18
ASSPSGGGGETQY
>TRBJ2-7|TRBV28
ASEGADLRYEQY
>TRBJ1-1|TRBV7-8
ASSSLSRNTEAF
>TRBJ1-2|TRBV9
ASSVGSQGDGYT
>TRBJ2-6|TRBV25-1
ATTPPGRGANVLT
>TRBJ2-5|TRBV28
ASSPGDSQETQY
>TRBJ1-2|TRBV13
ASSLQTNDRIFVSYT
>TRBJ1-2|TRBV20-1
SARSPDGYGYT
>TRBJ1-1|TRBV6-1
ASREEQGNTEAF
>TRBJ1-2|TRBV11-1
ASSFGVTSQSFNYGYT